This T cell receptor (beta chain) was recovered during a study of beta chain features in type 1 diabetes. Study at large: Over all samples combined, some 99,000,000 sorted cells were examined.

Broader study findings: Patients with Type 1 diabetes showed moderately but significantly shorter TCRB CDR3s in all four CD4+ subsets.

Expressed TCRB transcripts were sequenced, since all the RNA that had been isolated was reverse transcribed. Some clones are missing from TCRdb's copy, which holds only in-frame ones; the method was immunoSEQ multiplex PCR. Of fewer than 450,000 clones listed, about 13% were seen once; the top ten hold 0.015%. This clone was counted between two and nine times. Its antigen is still unknown. The CDR3 is made up of 15 amino acids. Germline V gives CDR1 MNHEY, CDR2 SMNVEV (reference sequence). V was cut by 4 bases and J by 4 bases, with 16 bases left in between. The TCR comes from a woman in her late teens or twenties with type 1 diabetes. Sequencing input: naive CD4+ T cells from blood. This rearrangement joins TRBV27 to TRBJ1-1; D unclear. For the CDR3, the DNA is TGTGCCAGCAGTTCCTACCCGGAGGGTATCACTGAAGCTTTCTTT. It is translated as CASSSYPEGITEAFF.